The 14 T cell receptor beta chains given below trace back to one sample, sequenced in a study of cytomegalovirus exposure and HLA in healthy donors. The PCR had 60 Vbeta and 13 Jbeta primers. Profiling relied on immunoSEQ multiplex PCR, and the TCRdb table lists in-frame clones only, not all of them. The table lists over 35,000 clones, roughly 80% of them singletons. Material for sequencing was PBMCs. All receptors derive from a young man in good health and CMV-seronegative.

The chain combines TRBV9 with TRBJ2-3, with TRBD1 identical over 8 bases. The CDR3 runs 15 residues. The germline CDR1 and CDR2 sequences are SGDLS and YYNGEE. J gave up 2 bases and V 5 bases, and 7 bases lay outside the gene matches. This chain's CDR3 is CASRGGQGVTDTQYF. The CDR3 nucleotides are TGTGCCAGCAGAGGCGGACAGGGTGTCACAGATACGCAGTATTTT.

The chain employs TRBV5-4 and TRBJ1-4; no reliable D call. The CDR3 length is 15 residues. Trimming shortened V by 0 bases and J by 5 bases, and 11 bases separated the two germline ends. Germline CDR1 and CDR2: SGHNT and YYREEE (reference sequence). This CDR3 reads CASSLGGAGNEKLFF. CDR3 coding DNA: TGTGCCAGCAGCTTGGGCGGCGCGGGGAATGAAAAACTGTTTTTT.

CDR3 in amino acids: CASSKISGRAFDTQYF. Written as DNA, the CDR3 is TGTGCCAGCAGCAAAATTAGCGGGAGGGCATTCGATACGCAGTATTTT. The chain uses TRBV28 and TRBJ2-3, with 11 bases identical to TRBD2. The J segment lost 6 bases and the V segment lost 6 bases, leaving 11 bases of the junction unmatched. From germline, CDR1 is MDHEN and CDR2 SYDVKM. There are 16 residues in the CDR3.

The chain is built from TRBV29-1 and TRBJ1-2; TRBD1 matches at 7 bases. This CDR3 spans 11 amino acids. The germline CDR1 and CDR2 sequences are SQVTM and ANQGSEA. J gave up 7 bases and V 3 bases, and 2 bases lay outside the gene matches. CDR3 protein: CSVDAGGGYTF. The CDR3 nucleotides are TGCAGCGTTGATGCAGGGGGTGGCTACACCTTC.

This clone occurred once. The chain couples TRBV19 to TRBJ1-2, with D tentatively TRBD1 (5 bases). Germline-derived CDR1 and CDR2 are LNHDA and SQIVND (reference sequence). The ends were cut back, 3 bases at V and 1 base at J, with 12 bases in the middle. The CDR3 runs 15 residues. The CDR3: CASSIGRVYNYGYTF. In DNA form, the CDR3 reads TGTGCCAGTAGTATCGGCAGGGTGTATAACTATGGCTACACCTTC.

The chain is built from TRBV14 and TRBJ2-1; a weak D match, TRBD2 (6 bases). In germline, CDR1 is SGHDN, CDR2 FVKESK. Trimming stripped 2 bases from V and 13 bases from J, with 15 bases between. CDR3 length: 13 amino acids. CDR3: CASSQTRESLQFF. For the CDR3, the DNA is TGTGCCAGCAGCCAAACTCGGGAGTCCCTTCAGTTCTTC.

This clone was detected once. J is TRBJ2-5 and V is TRBV27, with D maybe TRBD1 (6 bases). CDR3 size: 12 residues. The V end was cut by 10 bases, the J end by 5 bases, with 14 bases between. Germline V gives CDR1 MNHEY, CDR2 SMNVEV (reference sequence). CDR3: CATHRAGETQYF. CDR3 DNA sequence: TGTGCCACCCACAGGGCTGGGGAGACCCAGTACTTC.

The chain couples TRBV29-1 to TRBJ2-5; possibly TRBD2 for D (6 bases). The V end lost 5 bases, the J end lost 4 bases, and 14 bases lay between the germline ends. Germline values: CDR1 SQVTM, CDR2 ANQGSEA. The CDR3 runs 13 residues. CDR3 sequence reads: CSVLSGSGETQYF. The CDR3 DNA sequence: TGCAGCGTTCTTTCCGGGAGTGGAGAGACCCAGTACTTC.

V and J are TRBV7-2 and TRBJ2-5; TRBD2 matches at 7 bases. The J call could be wrong; TRBJ2-7 is a better fit for the DNA end. Germline assignment: CDR1 SGHTA and CDR2 FQGNSA. This CDR3 region has 15 residues. As DNA, the CDR3 is TGTGCCAGCAGCTTACTCCCTAGCGGATCCTACGAGCAGTACTTC. Residues: CASSLLPSGSYEQYF.

CDR3: CASKRGDRDPNQPQHF. CDR3 nucleotide sequence: TGTGCCAGTAAGAGGGGAGACAGGGACCCCAATCAGCCCCAGCATTTT. V is TRBV19 and J is TRBJ1-5; 7 bases agree with TRBD1. CDR3 length: 16 residues. V lost 7 bases, J lost 3 bases, and 12 bases stayed unmatched. Germline-derived CDR1 and CDR2 are LNHDA and SQIVND (reference sequence).

This chain connects TRBV18 to TRBJ1-1; 7 bases are shared with TRBD1. Germline V gene lookup returns CDR1 KGHSH and CDR2 LQKENI. The V segment lost 5 bases and the J segment 1 base; nucleotides outside the gene matches: 4. CDR3 length equals 14 residues. This CDR3 is CASSGQAANTEAFF. CDR3 DNA: TGTGCCAGCTCAGGACAGGCTGCGAACACTGAAGCTTTCTTT.

This clone was seen only a few times. The rearrangement joins TRBV7-9 to TRBJ2-2; no clear D gene. Trimming pared 3 bases from V and 5 bases from J, leaving 10 bases between. This CDR3 comprises 14 residues. Looked up from germline, CDR1 is SEHNR and CDR2 is FQNEAQ (reference sequence). DNA of the CDR3: TGTGCCAGCAGCTTTCTTAGCTCGACCGGGGAGCTGTTTTTT. As protein: CASSFLSSTGELFF.

This clone showed up just once. This chain links TRBV7-9 with TRBJ2-1, with TRBD2 matching 10 bases. The germline gives CDR1 SEHNR, CDR2 FQNEAQ (reference sequence). This CDR3 has 18 amino acids. V shed 5 bases, J shed 3 bases, and the junction held 13 bases outside the gene matches. CDR3 coding DNA: TGTGCCAGCAGCCCAACCCTCTGGACTAGCGGAATCTACAATGAGCAGTTCTTC. This gives the protein CASSPTLWTSGIYNEQFF. The full variable domain, completed using reference TRBV7-9 and TRBJ2-1, is DTGVSQNPRHKITKRGQNVTFRCDPISEHNRLYWYRQTLGQGPEFLTYFQNEAQLEKSRLLSDRFSAERPKGSFSTLEIQRTEQGDSAMYLCASSPTLWTSGIYNEQFFGPGTRLTVL.

This chain uses TRBV4-1 with TRBJ1-2; TRBD1 matches at 9 bases. CDR3 length: 17 residues. Germline V CDR1 and CDR2: MGHRA, YSYEKL. Trimming removed 0 bases from V and 4 bases from J; junction bases left unmatched: 9. The CDR3 bases are TGCGCCAGCAGCCAAGAGGTGGGACAGGGTGGTTCCTATGGCTACACCTTC. This sequence encodes CASSQEVGQGGSYGYTF.